This TCR beta chain was observed in a study of T cells in Graves' hyperthyroidism and ophthalmopathy. Study context: Before treatment of any kind, peripheral blood was taken at initial diagnosis.

CDR1 is SGHTA, CDR2 FQGTGA, per germline. The CDR3 extends over 13 amino acids. Trimming removed 4 bases from V and 8 bases from J, with 14 bases in between. In this sample, this clonotype turned up many times. Researchers took RNA transcripts and amplified the TCR beta CDR3 regions from them. TCR CDR3 underwent first-round RT-PCR with the HTBI primer set. TCRdb re-analysed the multiplex PCR reads in MiXCR, keeping a single row per CDR3 protein. The sample lists hundreds of thousands of distinct CDR3 sequences; roughly 13% were seen once. This TCR was sampled from a woman under 30 with Graves' hyperthyroidism. Material: blood. The J gene is TRBJ1-1, the V gene TRBV7-3; TRBD1 is a possible D gene (5 bases). CDR3 protein: CASSSSRGNEAFF. CDR3 bases: TGTGCCAGCAGCTCGAGTCGGGGGAACGAAGCTTTCTTT.